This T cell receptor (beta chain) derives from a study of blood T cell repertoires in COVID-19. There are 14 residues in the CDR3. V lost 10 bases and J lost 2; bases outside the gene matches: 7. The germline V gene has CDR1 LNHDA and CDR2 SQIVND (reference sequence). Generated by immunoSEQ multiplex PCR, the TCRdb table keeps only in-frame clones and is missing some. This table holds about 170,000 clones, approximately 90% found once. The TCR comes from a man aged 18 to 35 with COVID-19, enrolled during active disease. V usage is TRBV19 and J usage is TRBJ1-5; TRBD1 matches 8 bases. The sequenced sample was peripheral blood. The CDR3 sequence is CATMDRARNQPQHF. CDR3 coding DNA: TGTGCCACCATGGACAGGGCCCGCAATCAGCCCCAGCATTTT.